The 14 T cell receptor beta chains in this list originate from one sample, sequenced in a study of T cell responses to AZD1222 COVID-19 vaccine. The protocol was immunoSEQ multiplex PCR, while the TCRdb copy is restricted to in-frame clones and leaves out a portion. The sample shows more than 150,000 clones, approximately 90% of them seen only once. The material sequenced was peripheral blood, taken on day 0 of AZD1222 vaccination. The receptors shown here come from an adult in good health.

The chain links TRBV4-2 to TRBJ2-5; possible D gene TRBD2, 5 bases. The CDR3 extends over 15 amino acids. Between the trimmed V and J ends, which lost 4 bases and 6 bases, there was a span of 18 bases. Per germline, CDR1 LGHNA and CDR2 YNFKEQ. The CDR3 protein is CASSPARGRGQTQYF. The CDR3 DNA reads as TGTGCCAGCAGCCCAGCAAGAGGGAGAGGACAGACCCAGTACTTC.

The chain joins TRBV2 to TRBJ2-3; the match to TRBD2 covers 7 bases. Germline V lookup: CDR1 SNHLY, CDR2 FYNNEI. The CDR3 is 14 residues long. With V trimmed by 5 bases and J by 5 bases, 7 bases remained unmatched. The CDR3 protein is CASSTREAGDTQYF. As DNA, the CDR3 is TGTGCCAGCAGTACTCGGGAGGCGGGAGATACGCAGTATTTT.

The rearrangement uses TRBV6-5 and TRBJ1-5; no clear D. CDR3 length: 14 amino acids. Per germline, CDR1 MNHEY and CDR2 SVGAGI. Trimming stripped 5 bases from V and 0 bases from J, with 8 bases between. The CDR3 loop reads CASSRDYSNQPQHF. In DNA form, the CDR3 reads TGTGCCAGCAGTAGGGATTATAGCAATCAGCCCCAGCATTTT.

The V gene is TRBV19, the J gene TRBJ2-3; TRBD2 matches at 10 bases. V shed 5 bases and J 0 bases; nucleotides not matched to a gene: 11. Germline values: CDR1 LNHDA, CDR2 SQIVND (reference sequence). The CDR3 extends over 18 amino acids. The CDR3 protein is CASSFPTSGAPSTDTQYF. CDR3 nucleotides: TGTGCCAGTAGTTTCCCTACTAGCGGGGCGCCTAGCACAGATACGCAGTATTTT.

This clone showed up just a few times. The chain couples TRBV29-1 to TRBJ2-5; D remains ambiguous. CDR1 and CDR2 from the germline V gene are SQVTM and ANQGSEA. V gave up 4 bases and J gave up 5 bases, with 8 bases separating them. This CDR3 contains 11 residues. DNA of the CDR3: TGCAGCGTTGGGCCCAGGGAGACCCAGTACTTC. Its translation is CSVGPRETQYF.

The chain carries TRBV7-3 and TRBJ2-7; possibly TRBD1 or TRBD2 for D (5 bases each). The ends were cut back, 3 bases at V and 5 bases at J, with 17 bases in the middle. Per germline, CDR1 SGHTA and CDR2 FQGTGA. The CDR3 is made up of 15 amino acids. CDR3 sequence (DNA): TGTGCCAGCAGCTTGGGACGAAGCCCGTTGAACGAGCAGTACTTC. Amino acids: CASSLGRSPLNEQYF.

V usage is TRBV5-1 and J usage is TRBJ1-5; no firm D call. Germline V gene lookup returns CDR1 SGHRS and CDR2 YFSETQ. This CDR3 comprises 15 residues. V was pared by 6 bases and J by 0 bases, with 13 bases between. The CDR3 DNA follows: TGCGCCAGCAAACGGGGTCCCGTTAGCAATCAGCCCCAGCATTTT. This gives the protein CASKRGPVSNQPQHF.

The chain combines TRBV12-5 with TRBJ2-7, with D tentatively TRBD2 (6 bases). The CDR3 has 16 amino acids. Trimming took 0 bases from V and 7 from J, leaving 19 bases between them. Germline-derived CDR1 and CDR2 are LGHNT and FRNRAP. The CDR3 spells CASGLVLVGGSKEQYF. CDR3 nucleotide sequence: TGTGCTAGTGGTTTGGTACTAGTGGGAGGTAGTAAGGAGCAGTACTTC.

V usage is TRBV24-1 and J usage is TRBJ2-1; D may be TRBD2 (5 bases). This CDR3 has 13 amino acids. Germline V gene sequence: CDR1 KGHDR, CDR2 SFDVKD. V dropped 3 bases and J dropped 10 bases, with 12 bases sitting between them. CDR3 region: CATSDTAGVEQFF. In nucleotides, the CDR3 is TGTGCCACCAGTGATACAGCCGGGGTCGAGCAGTTCTTC.

This chain connects TRBV7-9 to TRBJ2-5; a possible D gene is TRBD2 (6 bases). The CDR3 totals 14 residues. The germline CDR1 and CDR2 sequences are SEHNR and FQNEAQ (reference sequence). V was shortened by 4 bases and J by 2 bases, with 11 bases between the two germline ends. CDR3 loop: CASSYRGIQETQYF. The CDR3 DNA follows: TGTGCCAGCAGCTATCGGGGGATACAAGAGACCCAGTACTTC.

This clone appeared a few times. The gene calls are TRBV2 and TRBJ2-2; D gene ambiguous. This CDR3 has 13 amino acids. V dropped 9 bases and J dropped 0 bases, with 8 bases sitting between them. From germline, CDR1 is SNHLY and CDR2 FYNNEI. CDR3 nucleotide sequence: TGTGCCAGAACGACTCCGAACACCGGGGAGCTGTTTTTT. Residues: CARTTPNTGELFF.

The V and J genes are TRBV19 and TRBJ2-2; TRBD1 matches at 10 bases. Germline CDR1 is LNHDA and CDR2 is SQIVND (reference sequence). The CDR3 runs to 15 residues. Trimming took 7 bases from V and 3 from J; bases not matched to a gene: 5. CDR3 residues: CASMGQGSYTGELFF. The CDR3 nucleotides read TGTGCCAGTATGGGACAGGGGTCCTACACCGGGGAGCTGTTTTTT.

The V call is TRBV5-1, the J call TRBJ2-1; 14 bases line up with TRBD2. V was clipped by 4 bases and J by 2 bases; unmatched bases: 8. Germline V gives CDR1 SGHRS, CDR2 YFSETQ. CDR3 length: 18 residues. CDR3 nucleotides: TGCGCCAGCAGCCCGGGACTAGCGGGAGTTCCAACCTACAATGAGCAGTTCTTC. It encodes CASSPGLAGVPTYNEQFF.

The gene calls are TRBV3-1 (or the pseudogene TRBV3-2) and TRBJ1-2, with D possibly matching TRBD1 (5 bases). This CDR3 has 13 amino acids. Trimming took 4 bases from V and 6 from J, leaving 12 bases between them. Per the germline V gene, CDR1 is LGHDT and CDR2 is YNNKEL (reference sequence). The CDR3 is CASSPRDGHGYTF. CDR3 nucleotide sequence: TGTGCCAGCAGCCCCCGGGACGGTCATGGCTACACCTTC.